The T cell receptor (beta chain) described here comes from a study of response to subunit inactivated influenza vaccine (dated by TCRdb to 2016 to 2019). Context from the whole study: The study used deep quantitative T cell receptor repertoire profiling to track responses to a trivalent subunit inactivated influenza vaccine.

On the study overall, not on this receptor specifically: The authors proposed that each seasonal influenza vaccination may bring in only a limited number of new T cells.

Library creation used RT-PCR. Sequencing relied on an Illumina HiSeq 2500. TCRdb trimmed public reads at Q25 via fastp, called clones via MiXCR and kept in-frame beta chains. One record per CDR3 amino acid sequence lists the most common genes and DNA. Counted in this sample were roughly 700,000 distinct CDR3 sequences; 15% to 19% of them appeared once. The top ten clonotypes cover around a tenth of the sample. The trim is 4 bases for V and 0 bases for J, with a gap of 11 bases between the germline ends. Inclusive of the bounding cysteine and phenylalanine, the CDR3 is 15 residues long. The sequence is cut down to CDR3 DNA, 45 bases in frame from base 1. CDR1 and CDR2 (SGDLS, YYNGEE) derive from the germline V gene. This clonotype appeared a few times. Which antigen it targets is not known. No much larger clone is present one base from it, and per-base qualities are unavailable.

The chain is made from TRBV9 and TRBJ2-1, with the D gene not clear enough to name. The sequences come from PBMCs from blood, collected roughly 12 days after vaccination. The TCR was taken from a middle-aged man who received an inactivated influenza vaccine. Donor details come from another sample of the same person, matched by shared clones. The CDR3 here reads CASSNRVYSYNEQFF. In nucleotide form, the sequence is TGTGCCAGCAGCAACCGGGTCTACTCCTACAATGAGCAGTTCTTC.